Listed below are T cell receptor beta chains from one sample, sequenced in a study of cytomegalovirus exposure and HLA in healthy donors. Assay: immunoSEQ multiplex PCR; the TCRdb copy retains only in-frame clones and omits some. The sample contains around 120,000 clones, about 83% of which appear only once. Sequenced input: PBMCs. The receptors stem from a man aged 18 to 30 in good health and CMV-seronegative. CDR3s include the opening cysteine and the closing phenylalanine or tryptophan. The order of the fields is J gene, V gene, D gene, clone size, CDR3 DNA, CDR3 protein. D genes are given only for firm matches. Where a row states a size, it is once, few, many or the class of an expanded clone; other rows omit it.

J gene: TRBJ2-7
V gene: TRBV6-6
D gene: -
clone size: -
CDR3 DNA: TGTGCCAGCAGTCCAAAACAACCCTACGAGCAGTACTTC
CDR3 protein: CASSPKQPYEQYF

J gene: TRBJ1-1
V gene: TRBV14
D gene: -
clone size: -
CDR3 DNA: TGTGCCAGCAGCCAACGACTGAGGGCGGGAGATCGGTTAGAGAACACTGAAGCTTTCTTT
CDR3 protein: CASSQRLRAGDRLENTEAFF

J gene: TRBJ2-2
V gene: TRBV19
D gene: -
clone size: once
CDR3 DNA: TGTGCCAGTAACACACAGGGCACCGGGGAGCTGTTTTTT
CDR3 protein: CASNTQGTGELFF

J gene: TRBJ2-7
V gene: TRBV30
D gene: TRBD2
clone size: -
CDR3 DNA: TGTGCCTGGACCGACGGGGGGGGCCGCGACGAGCAGTACTTC
CDR3 protein: CAWTDGGGRDEQYF

J gene: TRBJ2-1
V gene: TRBV27
D gene: TRBD2
clone size: once
CDR3 DNA: TGTGCCAGCAGTATAACTAGCGGGGTCTACAATGAGCAGTTCTTC
CDR3 protein: CASSITSGVYNEQFF

J gene: TRBJ2-7
V gene: TRBV14
D gene: -
clone size: -
CDR3 DNA: TGTGCCAGCACCCCCGCTGGGGGGGAGCAGTACTTC
CDR3 protein: CASTPAGGEQYF

J gene: TRBJ2-7
V gene: TRBV30
D gene: -
clone size: -
CDR3 DNA: TGTGCCTGGAGTGTACGGCGGGGCTACGAGCAGTACTTC
CDR3 protein: CAWSVRRGYEQYF

J gene: TRBJ2-7
V gene: TRBV10-3
D gene: -
clone size: -
CDR3 DNA: TGTGCCATCAGTGACCGACAGGCCTACGAGCAGTACTTC
CDR3 protein: CAISDRQAYEQYF

J gene: TRBJ1-1
V gene: TRBV27
D gene: TRBD1
clone size: once
CDR3 DNA: TGTGCCAGCAGTTCCTTTGGGCCGGGACAGGGGGGAGTGGACACTGAAGCTTTCTTT
CDR3 protein: CASSSFGPGQGGVDTEAFF

J gene: TRBJ2-7
V gene: TRBV30
D gene: TRBD1
clone size: -
CDR3 DNA: TGTGCCTGGAGTGAGGGGGCAGGAGAGCAGTACTTC
CDR3 protein: CAWSEGAGEQYF

J gene: TRBJ1-2
V gene: TRBV27
D gene: -
clone size: -
CDR3 DNA: TGTGCCAGCAGCCTGGACTACGTTGGCTACACCTTC
CDR3 protein: CASSLDYVGYTF

J gene: TRBJ1-2
V gene: TRBV5-1
D gene: -
clone size: -
CDR3 DNA: TGCGCCAGCAGTGTCACCCAGGGATTATATGGCTACACCTTC
CDR3 protein: CASSVTQGLYGYTF

J gene: TRBJ2-7
V gene: TRBV7-9
D gene: TRBD2
clone size: -
CDR3 DNA: TGTGCCAGCAGCACCTTCGGGGAGGGCGCCTACGAGCAGTACTTC
CDR3 protein: CASSTFGEGAYEQYF

J gene: TRBJ2-7
V gene: TRBV7-6
D gene: -
clone size: -
CDR3 DNA: TGTGCCAGCAGCCCTGATCGCCGGGACAACGAGCAGTACTTC
CDR3 protein: CASSPDRRDNEQYF

J gene: TRBJ2-7
V gene: TRBV2
D gene: -
clone size: once
CDR3 DNA: TGTGCCAGCAGGAGACTTGCCTACGAGCAGTACTTC
CDR3 protein: CASRRLAYEQYF

J gene: TRBJ2-5
V gene: TRBV11-2
D gene: TRBD1
clone size: -
CDR3 DNA: TGTGCCAGCAGCTCTTTACCCGACAGGGACAAGACCCAGTACTTC
CDR3 protein: CASSSLPDRDKTQYF

J gene: TRBJ2-1
V gene: TRBV18
D gene: TRBD1
clone size: -
CDR3 DNA: TGTGCCAGCTCACCACAGGGACAGGGGTACAATGAGCAGTTCTTC
CDR3 protein: CASSPQGQGYNEQFF

J gene: TRBJ2-1
V gene: TRBV5-1
D gene: TRBD1
clone size: -
CDR3 DNA: TGCGCCAGCAGCTTCCGGGACAGGGAATTCTTC
CDR3 protein: CASSFRDREFF

J gene: TRBJ2-1
V gene: TRBV6-1
D gene: TRBD2
clone size: -
CDR3 DNA: TGTGCCAGCAGTGAGGGACTAAATGAGCAGTTCTTC
CDR3 protein: CASSEGLNEQFF

J gene: TRBJ1-2
V gene: TRBV29-1
D gene: TRBD1
clone size: once
CDR3 DNA: TGCAGCGTTGATGGGGCAGGGGGCTATGGCTACACCTTC
CDR3 protein: CSVDGAGGYGYTF

J gene: TRBJ2-7
V gene: TRBV5-5
D gene: -
clone size: -
CDR3 DNA: TGTGCCAGCAGCTTGGGCGCTACGCGGGCCTACGAGCAGTACTTC
CDR3 protein: CASSLGATRAYEQYF

J gene: TRBJ1-3
V gene: TRBV5-6
D gene: -
clone size: -
CDR3 DNA: TGTGCCAGCAGCTCGGGCAGGGGTAGAGACACCATATATTTT
CDR3 protein: CASSSGRGRDTIYF

J gene: TRBJ1-1
V gene: TRBV6-5
D gene: -
clone size: -
CDR3 DNA: TGTGCCAGCCAGGAACCCCCGAACACTGAAGCTTTCTTT
CDR3 protein: CASQEPPNTEAFF

J gene: TRBJ2-7
V gene: TRBV2
D gene: -
clone size: once
CDR3 DNA: TGTGCCAGCAGTGACACCTCAGGATTAGGCTACGAGCAGTACTTC
CDR3 protein: CASSDTSGLGYEQYF

J gene: TRBJ1-1
V gene: TRBV7-8
D gene: -
clone size: -
CDR3 DNA: TGTGCCAGCAGCTTAGCGCAGCGTCCGTTGAACACTGAAGCTTTCTTT
CDR3 protein: CASSLAQRPLNTEAFF

J gene: TRBJ2-3
V gene: TRBV30
D gene: -
clone size: -
CDR3 DNA: TGTGCCTGGAGACCGAATAGCGCAGATACGCAGTATTTT
CDR3 protein: CAWRPNSADTQYF

J gene: TRBJ2-1
V gene: TRBV14
D gene: -
clone size: -
CDR3 DNA: TGTGCCAGCAGCCAAGCTGGGGGCCGGGGTAGGCCCAATGAGCAGTTCTTC
CDR3 protein: CASSQAGGRGRPNEQFF

J gene: TRBJ2-5
V gene: TRBV7-6
D gene: TRBD1
clone size: once
CDR3 DNA: TGTGCCAGCAGCTTCCTCGGACAGGGGGAGACCCAGTACTTC
CDR3 protein: CASSFLGQGETQYF

J gene: TRBJ2-2
V gene: TRBV9
D gene: TRBD2
clone size: -
CDR3 DNA: TGTGCCAGCAGCGTAGAGTCGTTAGCGGGAAAGAACACCGGGGAGCTGTTTTTT
CDR3 protein: CASSVESLAGKNTGELFF

J gene: TRBJ1-5
V gene: TRBV5-8
D gene: -
clone size: -
CDR3 DNA: TGTGCCAGCAGCTTTGGGCACAATCAGCCCCAGCATTTT
CDR3 protein: CASSFGHNQPQHF

J gene: TRBJ1-1
V gene: TRBV29-1
D gene: TRBD1
clone size: -
CDR3 DNA: TGCAGCGTTGCCGGACAGGGTGCGAACACTGAAGCTTTCTTT
CDR3 protein: CSVAGQGANTEAFF

J gene: TRBJ1-1
V gene: TRBV30
D gene: -
clone size: once
CDR3 DNA: TGTGCCTGTCAGGGGTCGTGGGACACTGAAGCTTTCTTT
CDR3 protein: CACQGSWDTEAFF

J gene: TRBJ2-3
V gene: TRBV29-1
D gene: -
clone size: -
CDR3 DNA: TGCAGCGTTGTGGGGAGTACTAGCACAGATACGCAGTATTTT
CDR3 protein: CSVVGSTSTDTQYF

J gene: TRBJ1-2
V gene: TRBV6-5
D gene: TRBD1
clone size: -
CDR3 DNA: TGTGCCAGCACCCGGGACAGGGGGGAGAACTATGGCTACACCTTC
CDR3 protein: CASTRDRGENYGYTF

J gene: TRBJ2-3
V gene: TRBV6-4
D gene: TRBD2
clone size: -
CDR3 DNA: TGTGCCAGCAGTGACGCTAGCGGAGGCGCAGATACGCAGTATTTT
CDR3 protein: CASSDASGGADTQYF

J gene: TRBJ1-5
V gene: TRBV6-1
D gene: -
clone size: -
CDR3 DNA: TGTGCCAGCAGTGAGGGGGGGGGTGATCAGCCCCAGCATTTT
CDR3 protein: CASSEGGGDQPQHF

J gene: TRBJ2-5
V gene: TRBV9
D gene: TRBD2
clone size: -
CDR3 DNA: TGTGCCAGCAGCGTAGGGAGGGAAGCGGGGGCCCAGGAGACCCAGTACTTC
CDR3 protein: CASSVGREAGAQETQYF